This is a list of T cell receptor beta chains from one sample in a study of blood T cells in healthy people across ages. From the 5' RACE reads, TCRdb called clonotypes with MiXCR, one entry per CDR3 protein. The sample lists hundreds of thousands of distinct CDR3 sequences, 40% to 50% seen once, with under 20% in the top ten. The sequenced sample was blood. The receptor set was obtained from a man in his sixties in good health. Both conserved end residues are part of each CDR3. Fields, in order: J gene, clone size, D gene, V gene, CDR3 protein, CDR3 DNA. D genes are given only for firm matches. A row's size may be missing; if present it is once, few, many or a size class.

j_gene: TRBJ2-5; abundance: few; d_gene: .; v_gene: TRBV20-1; CDR3aa: CSAVTHSETQYF; CDR3nt: TGCAGTGCCGTGACACATAGTGAGACCCAGTACTTC
j_gene: TRBJ2-1; abundance: .; d_gene: .; v_gene: TRBV5-1; CDR3aa: CASSPNFYRIDYDEQFF; CDR3nt: TGCGCCAGCAGCCCAAACTTTTACCGCATCGACTACGATGAGCAGTTCTTC
j_gene: TRBJ1-2; abundance: .; d_gene: .; v_gene: TRBV15; CDR3aa: CATSRGSGVGYTF; CDR3nt: TGTGCCACCAGCAGAGGTTCAGGGGTCGGCTACACCTTC
j_gene: TRBJ2-1; abundance: .; d_gene: TRBD1; v_gene: TRBV20-1; CDR3aa: CSASGTGGNEQFF; CDR3nt: TGCAGTGCTAGTGGGACAGGGGGGAATGAGCAGTTCTTC
j_gene: TRBJ2-3; abundance: .; d_gene: TRBD1; v_gene: TRBV12-3/TRBV12-4; CDR3aa: CASSYPGQGILSTDTQYF; CDR3nt: TGTGCCAGCAGTTACCCGGGACAGGGAATACTTAGCACAGATACGCAGTATTTT
j_gene: TRBJ1-4; abundance: .; d_gene: .; v_gene: TRBV7-8; CDR3aa: CASSLARVPTNEKLFF; CDR3nt: TGTGCCAGCAGCTTAGCGAGGGTACCAACTAATGAAAAACTGTTTTTT
j_gene: TRBJ1-2; abundance: .; d_gene: .; v_gene: TRBV10-3; CDR3aa: CAIRRGKDYGYTF; CDR3nt: TGTGCCATCAGACGGGGGAAGGACTATGGCTACACCTTC
j_gene: TRBJ2-7; abundance: few; d_gene: TRBD2; v_gene: TRBV5-5; CDR3aa: CASSRDRSGVSSEQYF; CDR3nt: TGTGCCAGCAGCCGTGACCGGAGCGGGGTGTCAAGCGAGCAGTACTTC
j_gene: TRBJ2-1; abundance: many; d_gene: TRBD1; v_gene: TRBV15; CDR3aa: CATSRGESGTVYNEQFF; CDR3nt: TGTGCCACCAGCAGAGGCGAGTCCGGGACAGTGTACAATGAGCAGTTCTTC
j_gene: TRBJ2-7; abundance: few; d_gene: TRBD1; v_gene: TRBV20-1; CDR3aa: CSADRGTYEQYF; CDR3nt: TGCAGTGCCGACAGGGGTACCTACGAGCAGTACTTC
j_gene: TRBJ2-5; abundance: few; d_gene: .; v_gene: TRBV5-1; CDR3aa: CASSLQQMRGETQYF; CDR3nt: TGCGCCAGCAGCTTGCAACAGATGAGGGGGGAGACCCAGTACTTC
j_gene: TRBJ2-4; abundance: .; d_gene: .; v_gene: TRBV21-1; CDR3aa: CASSNWPKGGGNYGQYF; CDR3nt: TGTGCCAGCAGCAATTGGCCTAAAGGGGGAGGAAACTACGGGCAGTACTTC
j_gene: TRBJ2-5; abundance: .; d_gene: TRBD2; v_gene: TRBV7-2; CDR3aa: CASSLLAGGVETQYF; CDR3nt: TGTGCCAGCAGCTTATTAGCGGGAGGGGTAGAGACCCAGTACTTC
j_gene: TRBJ2-3; abundance: .; d_gene: TRBD1; v_gene: TRBV9; CDR3aa: CASSVDRGRTDTQYF; CDR3nt: TGTGCCAGCAGCGTAGACAGGGGGAGGACAGATACGCAGTATTTT
j_gene: TRBJ1-3; abundance: .; d_gene: .; v_gene: TRBV9; CDR3aa: CASGSNTIYF; CDR3nt: TGTGCCAGCGGGTCCAACACCATATATTTT
j_gene: TRBJ2-7; abundance: .; d_gene: .; v_gene: TRBV12-3/TRBV12-4; CDR3aa: CASSLRGRSSYEQYF; CDR3nt: TGTGCCAGCAGCCTCCGGGGCAGATCTTCCTACGAGCAGTACTTC
j_gene: TRBJ2-1; abundance: .; d_gene: .; v_gene: TRBV4-3; CDR3aa: CASSQDNSFWNEQFF; CDR3nt: TGCGCCAGCAGCCAAGATAATTCTTTTTGGAATGAGCAGTTCTTC
j_gene: TRBJ1-2; abundance: once; d_gene: .; v_gene: TRBV6-5; CDR3aa: CASSDSTSYGYTF; CDR3nt: TGTGCCAGCAGTGACTCGACATCGTATGGCTACACCTTC
j_gene: TRBJ1-5; abundance: few; d_gene: .; v_gene: TRBV27; CDR3aa: CASSSWGAYQPQHF; CDR3nt: TGTGCCAGCAGTAGTTGGGGCGCGTATCAGCCCCAGCATTTT
j_gene: TRBJ2-1; abundance: .; d_gene: .; v_gene: TRBV12-3/TRBV12-4; CDR3aa: CASSLGGQGEQFF; CDR3nt: TGTGCCAGCAGTCTTGGAGGGCAAGGAGAGCAGTTCTTC
j_gene: TRBJ2-5; abundance: .; d_gene: .; v_gene: TRBV9; CDR3aa: CASSVWGVAETQYF; CDR3nt: TGTGCCAGCAGCGTATGGGGTGTTGCGGAGACCCAGTACTTC
j_gene: TRBJ1-1; abundance: .; d_gene: TRBD1; v_gene: TRBV5-6; CDR3aa: CASSWGTGANTEAFF; CDR3nt: TGTGCCAGCAGCTGGGGGACAGGGGCGAACACTGAAGCTTTCTTT
j_gene: TRBJ1-2; abundance: .; d_gene: .; v_gene: TRBV20-1; CDR3aa: CSAKNPGDGYTF; CDR3nt: TGCAGTGCCAAAAATCCCGGAGATGGCTACACCTTC
j_gene: TRBJ1-4; abundance: .; d_gene: .; v_gene: TRBV4-1; CDR3aa: CASSQDRGVGGLSTNEKLFF; CDR3nt: TGCGCCAGCAGCCAAGATCGGGGGGTGGGGGGATTATCAACTAATGAAAAACTGTTTTTT
j_gene: TRBJ2-2; abundance: .; d_gene: .; v_gene: TRBV2; CDR3aa: CASSDYLDTGELFF; CDR3nt: TGTGCCAGCAGTGACTACTTAGATACCGGGGAGCTGTTTTTT
j_gene: TRBJ2-4; abundance: .; d_gene: .; v_gene: TRBV28; CDR3aa: CASSPTVTLAKNIQYF; CDR3nt: TGTGCCAGCAGTCCGACAGTCACCCTAGCCAAAAACATTCAGTACTTC
j_gene: TRBJ2-2; abundance: once; d_gene: .; v_gene: TRBV5-1; CDR3aa: CASSTGQATGELFF; CDR3nt: TGCGCCAGTTCAACGGGGCAAGCCACCGGGGAGCTGTTTTTT
j_gene: TRBJ2-3; abundance: .; d_gene: TRBD2; v_gene: TRBV7-2; CDR3aa: CASSFLPSGFDTDTQYF; CDR3nt: TGTGCCAGCAGCTTTTTGCCTAGCGGGTTCGACACAGATACGCAGTATTTT
j_gene: TRBJ2-7; abundance: .; d_gene: .; v_gene: TRBV7-3; CDR3aa: CASSLVQTSEQYF; CDR3nt: TGTGCCAGCAGCTTAGTACAGACGAGCGAGCAGTACTTC
j_gene: TRBJ2-3; abundance: few; d_gene: .; v_gene: TRBV20-1; CDR3aa: CSASRFPLGDTQYF; CDR3nt: TGCAGTGCTAGTCGATTCCCCTTGGGAGATACGCAGTATTTT
j_gene: TRBJ2-7; abundance: .; d_gene: TRBD1; v_gene: TRBV30; CDR3aa: CAWRTGGGYEQYF; CDR3nt: TGTGCCTGGAGGACAGGGGGCGGGTACGAGCAGTACTTC
j_gene: TRBJ2-1; abundance: few; d_gene: TRBD2; v_gene: TRBV6-2/TRBV6-3; CDR3aa: CASRPGTSGGNEQFF; CDR3nt: TGTGCCAGCAGGCCTGGGACTAGCGGGGGCAATGAGCAGTTCTTC